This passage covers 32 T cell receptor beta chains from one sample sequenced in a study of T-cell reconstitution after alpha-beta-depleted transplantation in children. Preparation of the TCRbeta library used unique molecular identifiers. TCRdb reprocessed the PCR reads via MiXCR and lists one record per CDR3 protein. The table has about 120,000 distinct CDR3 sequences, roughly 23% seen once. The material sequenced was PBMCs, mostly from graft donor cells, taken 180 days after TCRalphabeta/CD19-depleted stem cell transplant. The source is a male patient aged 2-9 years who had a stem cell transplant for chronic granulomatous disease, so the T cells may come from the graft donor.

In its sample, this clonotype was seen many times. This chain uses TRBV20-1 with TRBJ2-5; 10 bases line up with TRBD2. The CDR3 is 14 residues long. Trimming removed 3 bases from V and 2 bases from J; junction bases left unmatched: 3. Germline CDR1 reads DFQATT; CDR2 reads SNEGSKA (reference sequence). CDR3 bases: TGCAGTGCTAGTCTGACTAGCGGGCAAGAGACCCAGTACTTC. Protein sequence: CSASLTSGQETQYF.

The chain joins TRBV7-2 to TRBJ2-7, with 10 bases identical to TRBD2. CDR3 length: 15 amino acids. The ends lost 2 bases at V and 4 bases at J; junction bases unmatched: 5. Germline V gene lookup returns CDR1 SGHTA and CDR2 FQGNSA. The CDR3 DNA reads TGTGCCAGCAGCTTAACGGGACTAGCGTCGTACGAGCAGTACTTC. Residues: CASSLTGLASYEQYF.

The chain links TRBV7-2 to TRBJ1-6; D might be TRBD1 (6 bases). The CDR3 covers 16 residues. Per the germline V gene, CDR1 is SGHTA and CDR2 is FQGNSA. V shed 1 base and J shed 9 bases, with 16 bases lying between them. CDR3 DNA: TGTGCCAGCAGCTTAGGGCCGGGTTCCAGGGGTTCACCCCTCCACTTT. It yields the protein CASSLGPGSRGSPLHF. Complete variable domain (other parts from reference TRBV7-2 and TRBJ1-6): GAGVSQSPSNKVTEKGKDVELRCDPISGHTALYWYRQSLGQGLEFLIYFQGNSAPDKSGLPSDRFSAERTGGSVSTLTIQRTQQEDSAVYLCASSLGPGSRGSPLHFGNGTRLTVT.

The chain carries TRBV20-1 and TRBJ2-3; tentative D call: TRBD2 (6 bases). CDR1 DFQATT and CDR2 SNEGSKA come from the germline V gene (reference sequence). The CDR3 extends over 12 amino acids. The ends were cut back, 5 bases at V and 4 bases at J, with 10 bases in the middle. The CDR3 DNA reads TGCAGTGCTGGGCGGGGAGCAGATACGCAGTATTTT. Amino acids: CSAGRGADTQYF.

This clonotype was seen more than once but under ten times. The CDR3 protein is CASSFGTIQETQYF. The CDR3 region has the DNA TGTGCCAGCAGTTTCGGGACAATACAAGAGACCCAGTACTTC. V and J are TRBV12-3 or TRBV12-4 and TRBJ2-5, with D perhaps matching TRBD1 (6 bases). This CDR3 has 14 amino acids. Trimming took off 3 bases at V and 2 bases at J, with 10 bases between the two ends.

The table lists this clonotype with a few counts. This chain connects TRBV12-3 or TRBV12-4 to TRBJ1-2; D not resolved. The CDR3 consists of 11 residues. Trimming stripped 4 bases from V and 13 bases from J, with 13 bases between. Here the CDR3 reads CASSSELPFTF. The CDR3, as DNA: TGTGCCAGCAGTTCGGAGTTGCCCTTCACCTTC.

The CDR3 sequence is CASSFGTGLGDEQYF. CDR3 sequence (DNA): TGTGCCAGCAGCTTCGGCACCGGACTAGGGGACGAGCAGTACTTC. The chain is built from TRBV7-9 and TRBJ2-7, with TRBD2 identical over 7 bases. V lost 3 bases and J lost 5; bases outside the gene matches: 10. There are 15 residues in the CDR3. Germline V gives CDR1 SEHNR, CDR2 FQNEAQ (reference sequence).

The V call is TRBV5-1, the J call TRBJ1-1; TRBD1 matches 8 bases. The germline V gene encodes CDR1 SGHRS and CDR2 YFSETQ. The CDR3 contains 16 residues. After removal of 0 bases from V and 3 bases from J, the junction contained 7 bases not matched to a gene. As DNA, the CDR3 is TGCGCCAGCAGCTTGGCCGTAAGACAGGGGCACACTGAAGCTTTCTTT. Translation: CASSLAVRQGHTEAFF.

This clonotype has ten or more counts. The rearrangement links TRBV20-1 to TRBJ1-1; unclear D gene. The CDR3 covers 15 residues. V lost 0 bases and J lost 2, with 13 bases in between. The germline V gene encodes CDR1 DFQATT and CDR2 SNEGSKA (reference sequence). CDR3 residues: CSAREDGRVNTEAFF. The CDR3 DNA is TGCAGTGCTAGAGAAGACGGACGGGTTAACACTGAAGCTTTCTTT.

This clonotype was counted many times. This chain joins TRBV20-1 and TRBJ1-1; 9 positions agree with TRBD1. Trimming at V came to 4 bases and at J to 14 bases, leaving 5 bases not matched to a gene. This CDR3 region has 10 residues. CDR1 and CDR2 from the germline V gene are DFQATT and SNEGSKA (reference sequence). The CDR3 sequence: CSATRTGAFF. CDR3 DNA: TGCAGTGCTACCAGGACAGGGGCCTTCTTT.

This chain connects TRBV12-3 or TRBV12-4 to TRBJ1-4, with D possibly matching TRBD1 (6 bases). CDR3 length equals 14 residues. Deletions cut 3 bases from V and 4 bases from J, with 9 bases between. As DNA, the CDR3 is TGTGCCAGCAGTTTTGGAGGGGGTAATGAAAAACTGTTTTTT. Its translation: CASSFGGGNEKLFF.

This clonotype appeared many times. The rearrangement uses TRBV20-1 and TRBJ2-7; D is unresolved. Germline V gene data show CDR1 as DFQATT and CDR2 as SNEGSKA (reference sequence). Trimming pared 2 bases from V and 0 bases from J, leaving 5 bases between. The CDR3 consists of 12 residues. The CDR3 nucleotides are TGCAGTGCTAGATGGGACTCCTACGAGCAGTACTTC. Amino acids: CSARWDSYEQYF.

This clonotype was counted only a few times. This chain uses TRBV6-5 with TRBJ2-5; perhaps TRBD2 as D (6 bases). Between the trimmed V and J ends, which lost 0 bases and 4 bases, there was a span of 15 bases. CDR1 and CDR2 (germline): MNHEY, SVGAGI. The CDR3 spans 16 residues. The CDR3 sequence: CASSYSMVLEGETQYF. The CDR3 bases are TGTGCCAGCAGTTACTCGATGGTTTTGGAGGGAGAGACCCAGTACTTC.

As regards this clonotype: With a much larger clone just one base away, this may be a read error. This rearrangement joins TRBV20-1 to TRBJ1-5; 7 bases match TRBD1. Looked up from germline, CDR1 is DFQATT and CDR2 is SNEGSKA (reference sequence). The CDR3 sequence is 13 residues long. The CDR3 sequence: CSAREVGGQPHHF. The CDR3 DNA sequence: TGCAGTGCTAGAGAGGTAGGGGGCCAGCCCCATCATTTT.

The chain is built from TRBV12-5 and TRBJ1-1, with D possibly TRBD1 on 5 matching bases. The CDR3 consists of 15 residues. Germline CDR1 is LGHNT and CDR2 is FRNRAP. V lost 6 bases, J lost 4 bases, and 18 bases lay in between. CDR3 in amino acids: CASGPLGTWGTEAFF. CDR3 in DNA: TGTGCTAGTGGGCCCCTGGGGACCTGGGGCACTGAAGCTTTCTTT.

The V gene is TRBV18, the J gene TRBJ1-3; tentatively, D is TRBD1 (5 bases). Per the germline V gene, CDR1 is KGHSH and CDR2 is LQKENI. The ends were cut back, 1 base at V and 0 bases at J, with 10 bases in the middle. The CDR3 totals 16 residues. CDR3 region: CASSPLQGISGNTIYF. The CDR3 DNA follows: TGTGCCAGCTCACCACTTCAGGGAATCTCTGGAAACACCATATATTTT.

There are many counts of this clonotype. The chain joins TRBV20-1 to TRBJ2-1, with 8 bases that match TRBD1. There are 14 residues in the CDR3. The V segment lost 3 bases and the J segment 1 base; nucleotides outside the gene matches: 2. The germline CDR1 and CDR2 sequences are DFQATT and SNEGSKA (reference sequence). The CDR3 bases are TGCAGTGCTAGCACAGGGGGATCCTACAATGAGCAGTTCTTC. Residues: CSASTGGSYNEQFF.

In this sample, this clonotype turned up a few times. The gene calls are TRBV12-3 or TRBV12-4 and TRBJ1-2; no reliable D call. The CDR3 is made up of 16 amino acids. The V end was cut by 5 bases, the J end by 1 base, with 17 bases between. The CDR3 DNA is TGTGCCAGCAGTAGCCATATCGCTACCTTTAACTATGGCTACACCTTC. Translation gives CASSSHIATFNYGYTF.

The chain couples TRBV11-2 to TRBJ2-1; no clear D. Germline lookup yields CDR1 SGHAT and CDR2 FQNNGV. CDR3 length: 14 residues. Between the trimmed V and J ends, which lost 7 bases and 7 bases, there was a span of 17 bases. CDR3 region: CASTSSLGWNEQFF. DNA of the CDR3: TGTGCCAGCACCTCATCTCTAGGGTGGAATGAGCAGTTCTTC.

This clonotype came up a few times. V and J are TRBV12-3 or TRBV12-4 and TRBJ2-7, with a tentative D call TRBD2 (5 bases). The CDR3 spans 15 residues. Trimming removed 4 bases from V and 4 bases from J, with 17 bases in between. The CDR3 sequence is CASSSEVASGYEQYF. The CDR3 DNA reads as TGTGCCAGCAGTTCGGAGGTAGCATCCGGTTACGAGCAGTACTTC.

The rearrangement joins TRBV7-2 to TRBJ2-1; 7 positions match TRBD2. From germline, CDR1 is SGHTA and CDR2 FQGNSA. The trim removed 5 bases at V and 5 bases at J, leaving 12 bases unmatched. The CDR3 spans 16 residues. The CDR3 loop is CASSTRSGTTHNEQFF. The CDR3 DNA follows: TGTGCCAGCAGCACCCGCTCAGGGACTACCCACAATGAGCAGTTCTTC.

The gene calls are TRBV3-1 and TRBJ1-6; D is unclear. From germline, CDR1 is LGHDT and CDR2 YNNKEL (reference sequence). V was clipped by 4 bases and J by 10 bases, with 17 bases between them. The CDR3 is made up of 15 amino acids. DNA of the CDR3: TGTGCCAGCAGCCCTACTCGGGCAGGCAGGTCACCCCTCCACTTT. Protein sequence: CASSPTRAGRSPLHF.

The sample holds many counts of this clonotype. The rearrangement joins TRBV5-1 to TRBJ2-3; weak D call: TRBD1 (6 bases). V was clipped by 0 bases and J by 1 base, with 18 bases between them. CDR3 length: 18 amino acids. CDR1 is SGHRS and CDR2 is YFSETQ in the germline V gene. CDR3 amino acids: CASSLGQAPLHRTDTQYF. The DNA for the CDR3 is TGCGCCAGCAGCTTGGGACAGGCCCCTCTGCACCGCACAGATACGCAGTATTTT.

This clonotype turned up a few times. For the CDR3, the DNA is TGCAGCGTTCGTAGCCCAGGGGAGGTCGAGCAGTACTTC. It encodes CSVRSPGEVEQYF. V usage is TRBV29-1 and J usage is TRBJ2-7; the D call may be TRBD1 or TRBD2 (6 bases each). The CDR3 is made up of 13 amino acids. The V gene lost 5 bases and the J gene lost 6 bases, with 17 bases spanning the gap. Germline loops: CDR1 SQVTM, CDR2 ANQGSEA.

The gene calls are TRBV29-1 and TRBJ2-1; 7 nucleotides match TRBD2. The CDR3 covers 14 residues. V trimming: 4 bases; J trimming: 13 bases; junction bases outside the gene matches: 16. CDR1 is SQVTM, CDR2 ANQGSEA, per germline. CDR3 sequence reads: CSVGALLAYRNQFF. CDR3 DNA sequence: TGCAGCGTTGGAGCCCTACTAGCGTATCGTAATCAGTTCTTC.

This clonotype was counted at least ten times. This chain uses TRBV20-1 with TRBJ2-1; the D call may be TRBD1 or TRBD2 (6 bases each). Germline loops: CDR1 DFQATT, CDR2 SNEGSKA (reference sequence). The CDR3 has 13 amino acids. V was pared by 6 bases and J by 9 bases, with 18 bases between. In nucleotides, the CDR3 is TGCAGTGCGCCCGGGGGCAGCTTTGGTGAGCAGTTCTTC. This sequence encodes CSAPGGSFGEQFF.

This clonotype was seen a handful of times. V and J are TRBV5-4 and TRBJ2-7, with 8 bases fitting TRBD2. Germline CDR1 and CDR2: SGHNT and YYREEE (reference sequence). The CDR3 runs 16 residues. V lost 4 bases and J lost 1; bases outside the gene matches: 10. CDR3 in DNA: TGTGCCAGCAGCCCCGGGGGGGTTATTGCTTCCTACGAGCAGTACTTC. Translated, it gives CASSPGGVIASYEQYF.

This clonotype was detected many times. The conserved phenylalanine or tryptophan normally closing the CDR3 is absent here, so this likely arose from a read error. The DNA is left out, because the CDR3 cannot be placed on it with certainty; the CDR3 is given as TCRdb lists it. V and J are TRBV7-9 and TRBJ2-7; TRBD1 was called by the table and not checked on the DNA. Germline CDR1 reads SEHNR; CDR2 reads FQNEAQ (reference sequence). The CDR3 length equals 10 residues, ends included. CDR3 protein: CASSPNQGPI.

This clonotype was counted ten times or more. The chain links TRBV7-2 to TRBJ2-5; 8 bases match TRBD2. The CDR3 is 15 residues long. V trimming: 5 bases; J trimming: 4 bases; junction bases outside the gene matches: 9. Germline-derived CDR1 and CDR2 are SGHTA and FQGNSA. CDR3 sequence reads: CASSSAGGGGETQYF. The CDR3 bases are TGTGCCAGCAGCAGCGCGGGGGGAGGCGGAGAGACCCAGTACTTC.

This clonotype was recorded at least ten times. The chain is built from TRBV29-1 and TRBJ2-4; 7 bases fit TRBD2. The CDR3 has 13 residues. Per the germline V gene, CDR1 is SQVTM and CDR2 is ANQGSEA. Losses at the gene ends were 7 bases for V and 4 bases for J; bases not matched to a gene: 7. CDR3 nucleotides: TGCAGCGCCTGGGGGGGGGATAAAAACATTCAGTACTTC. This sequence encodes CSAWGGDKNIQYF.

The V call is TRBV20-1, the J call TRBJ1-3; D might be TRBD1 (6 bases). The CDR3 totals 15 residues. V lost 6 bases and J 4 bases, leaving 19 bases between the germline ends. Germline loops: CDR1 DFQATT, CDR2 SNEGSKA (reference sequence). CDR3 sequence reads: CSASSPGAWGNTIYF. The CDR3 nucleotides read TGCAGTGCCAGTTCCCCGGGGGCGTGGGGAAACACCATATATTTT.

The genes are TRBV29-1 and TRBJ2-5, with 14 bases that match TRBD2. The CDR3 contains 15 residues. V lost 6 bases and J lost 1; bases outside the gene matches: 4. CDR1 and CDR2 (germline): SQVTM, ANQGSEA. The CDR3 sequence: CSVGLAGDFQETQYF. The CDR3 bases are TGCAGCGTGGGACTAGCGGGAGACTTCCAAGAGACCCAGTACTTC.